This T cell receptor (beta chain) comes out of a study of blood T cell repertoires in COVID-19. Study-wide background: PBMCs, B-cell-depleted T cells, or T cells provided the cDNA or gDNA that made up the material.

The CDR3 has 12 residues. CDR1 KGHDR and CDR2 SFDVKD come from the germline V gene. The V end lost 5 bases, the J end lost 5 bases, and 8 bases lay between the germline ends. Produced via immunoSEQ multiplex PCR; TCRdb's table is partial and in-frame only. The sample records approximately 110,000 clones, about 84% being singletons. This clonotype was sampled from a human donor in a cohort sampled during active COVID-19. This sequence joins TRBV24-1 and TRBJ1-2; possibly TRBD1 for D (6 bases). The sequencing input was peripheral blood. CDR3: CATSVTGYGYTF. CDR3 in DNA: TGTGCCACCAGTGTTACAGGGTATGGCTACACCTTC.